This TCR beta chain stems from a study of cytomegalovirus exposure and HLA in healthy donors. Broader study findings: Cytomegalovirus status, reportedly, was diagnosed with high specificity and sensitivity by the classifier. Some TCR beta chains (more than 150 of them) were listed as cytomegalovirus-associated.

Trimming stripped 1 base from V and 6 bases from J, with 9 bases between. The CDR3 is 13 amino acids. Per germline, CDR1 SGHVS and CDR2 FQNEAQ. Sequenced by immunoSEQ multiplex PCR; TCRdb stores in-frame clones only, minus some. The sample has around 130,000 clones; around nine tenths are singletons. For this clone: Its specificity is unknown.

The sequence came from a man aged 25-45 years in good health and CMV-seronegative. The genes are TRBV7-8 and TRBJ1-1; D may be TRBD1 (5 bases). Material for sequencing was PBMCs. The CDR3 DNA sequence: TGTGCCAGCAGCTTAGGGTCCAGGGCTGAAGCTTTCTTT. It yields the protein CASSLGSRAEAFF.